Below, 24 T cell receptor beta chains from the same sample are listed, as sequenced in a study of T cells in Graves' hyperthyroidism and ophthalmopathy. The source material, RNA transcripts, was used to amplify TCR beta CDR3 regions. HTBI primers were employed in a first-round RT-PCR of the TCR CDR3. Each CDR3 protein gets one entry after TCRdb re-called the multiplex PCR reads with MiXCR. The sample has around 400,000 distinct CDR3 sequences, around 15% seen once; the top ten hold under 25%. Specimen: blood. The receptors here all came from a woman in her sixties or seventies with Graves' ophthalmopathy.

The table lists this clonotype with a count of one. The chain carries TRBV12-3 or TRBV12-4 and TRBJ2-5, with 12 bases aligning to TRBD2. This CDR3 contains 14 residues. The V and J ends lost 7 bases and 5 bases, in that order; junction bases with no gene match: 5. The CDR3 reads CASTLAGGPETQYF. CDR3 sequence (DNA): TGTGCCAGCACCCTAGCGGGAGGGCCCGAGACCCAGTACTTC.

The chain is built from TRBV20-1 and TRBJ2-5; TRBD2 aligns across 8 bases. The V and J ends lost 6 bases and 3 bases, in that order; junction bases with no gene match: 12. CDR3 size: 15 residues. Looked up from germline, CDR1 is DFQATT and CDR2 is SNEGSKA (reference sequence). The CDR3 sequence is CSAVGFSGKEETQYF. The CDR3 nucleotides are TGCAGTGCGGTGGGGTTTAGCGGGAAGGAAGAGACCCAGTACTTC.

The J gene is TRBJ1-2, the V gene TRBV20-1; D not certain. Trimming shortened V by 3 bases and J by 3 bases, and 11 bases separated the two germline ends. The CDR3 is 13 residues long. Germline values: CDR1 DFQATT, CDR2 SNEGSKA (reference sequence). CDR3: CSASGQIDYGYTF. CDR3 in DNA: TGCAGTGCTAGCGGGCAGATAGACTATGGCTACACCTTC.

This rearrangement joins TRBV20-1 to TRBJ2-1, with unresolved D. This CDR3 has 12 amino acids. Trimming left V 7 bases short and J 0 bases short, with 7 bases between. Germline CDR1 and CDR2: DFQATT and SNEGSKA (reference sequence). CDR3 coding DNA: TGCAGTGGTGAGCGCTCCTACAATGAGCAGTTCTTC. This encodes CSGERSYNEQFF.

This clonotype was seen ten or more times. This chain connects TRBV3-1 to TRBJ1-6; D is ambiguous. This CDR3 is 12 amino acids long. The germline V and J ends were trimmed by 0 bases and 16 bases, with 10 bases remaining between them. Germline CDR1 is LGHDT and CDR2 is YNNKEL (reference sequence). This chain's CDR3 is CASSQEGDFLHF. As DNA, the CDR3 is TGTGCCAGCAGCCAAGAGGGAGACTTTCTCCACTTT.

At least ten counts were recorded for this clonotype. In DNA, the CDR3 is TGTGCCACCAGTGATTCCCCCGGGGCGGAAGCTTTCTTT. Protein: CATSDSPGAEAFF. The rearrangement joins TRBV24-1 to TRBJ1-1; D perhaps matches TRBD1 (5 bases). Trimming removed 2 bases at V and 8 bases at J, with 11 bases between. This CDR3 has 13 amino acids. CDR1 KGHDR and CDR2 SFDVKD come from the germline V gene.

This clonotype was detected a few times. The chain joins TRBV29-1 to TRBJ2-7; D not resolved. V gave up 4 bases and J gave up 3 bases, with 13 bases separating them. The CDR3 extends over 13 amino acids. Germline-derived CDR1 and CDR2 are SQVTM and ANQGSEA. CDR3 nucleotides: TGCAGCGTTGGGTCAGCTCAAGACTACGAGCAGTACTTC. It codes for CSVGSAQDYEQYF.

The chain couples TRBV2 to TRBJ2-1; D gene unclear. Trimming left V 6 bases short and J 1 base short, with 16 bases between. Germline V gene data show CDR1 as SNHLY and CDR2 as FYNNEI. The CDR3 has 16 amino acids. In DNA form, the CDR3 reads TGTGCCAGCAGGGAAACCTTCTCCTCATCCTACAATGAGCAGTTCTTC. This translates into CASRETFSSSYNEQFF.

This clonotype was recorded many times. The rearrangement joins TRBV11-3 to TRBJ2-3; D is perhaps TRBD2 (6 bases). Between the trimmed V and J ends, which lost 4 bases and 4 bases, there was a span of 12 bases. Germline CDR1 is SGHNT and CDR2 is YENEEA. This CDR3 has 14 amino acids. For the CDR3, the DNA is TGTGCCAGCAGCTCCGGAGGGAGAGCAGATACGCAGTATTTT. Its translation is CASSSGGRADTQYF.

Only a few counts were recorded for this clonotype. V is TRBV6-2 or TRBV6-3 and J is TRBJ2-7, with 8 positions matching TRBD1. Trimming cost V 5 bases and J 0 bases; bases outside gene matches: 3. CDR1 MNHEY and CDR2 SVGEGT come from the germline V gene. The CDR3 has 14 residues. The CDR3: CASSRTGNSYEQYF. As DNA, the CDR3 is TGTGCCAGCAGTCGGACAGGGAACTCCTACGAGCAGTACTTC.

This clonotype appeared many times. The chain combines TRBV11-2 with TRBJ2-3; D could derive from TRBD1 or TRBD2 (7 bases each). Trimming removed 0 bases from V and 5 bases from J, with 12 bases in between. This CDR3 spans 15 amino acids. The germline gives CDR1 SGHAT, CDR2 FQNNGV. The CDR3 DNA reads TGTGCCAGCAGCTTAGAGGCCAGGGGGGGAGATACGCAGTATTTT. It yields the protein CASSLEARGGDTQYF.

This chain connects TRBV20-1 to TRBJ2-2, with D unclear. V shed 3 bases and J shed 5 bases, with 10 bases lying between them. The CDR3 runs to 13 residues. Looked up from germline, CDR1 is DFQATT and CDR2 is SNEGSKA (reference sequence). The CDR3 protein is CSARQHETGELFF. The CDR3 DNA reads as TGCAGTGCTAGGCAACACGAAACCGGGGAGCTGTTTTTT.

The sample holds many counts of this clonotype. The chain joins TRBV3-1 to TRBJ2-7, with 10 nucleotides matching TRBD1. Per germline, CDR1 LGHDT and CDR2 YNNKEL (reference sequence). CDR3 size: 15 residues. The junction had 5 bases not matched to a gene; V was cut back by 1 base and J by 5 bases. The CDR3 loop reads CASSQAGTGDHEQYF. In DNA, the CDR3 is TGTGCCAGCAGCCAAGCCGGGACAGGGGACCACGAGCAGTACTTC.

This clonotype appeared a single time. This CDR3 is missing its conserved last phenylalanine or tryptophan, likely due to a read error. This rearrangement joins TRBV12-3 or TRBV12-4 to TRBJ1-3; no clear D. V was shortened by 5 bases and J by 0 bases, with 8 bases between the two germline ends. The CDR3 spans 14 residues. CDR3 protein: CASSRLYSGNTIYS. CDR3 sequence (DNA): TGTGCCAGCAGTCGACTTTACTCTGGAAACACCATATATTCT.

The rearrangement joins TRBV5-1 to TRBJ2-1, with D uncertain. V gave up 3 bases and J gave up 0 bases, with 13 bases separating them. The CDR3 contains 16 residues. Germline assignment: CDR1 SGHRS and CDR2 YFSETQ. The CDR3 DNA follows: TGCGCCAGCAGCTCGGCCGGCTGGGGCTCCTACAATGAGCAGTTCTTC. It yields the protein CASSSAGWGSYNEQFF.

This clonotype was seen repeatedly, ten times or more. This chain joins TRBV5-1 and TRBJ1-5; perhaps TRBD1 as D (5 bases). The germline V and J ends were trimmed by 0 bases and 3 bases, with 10 bases remaining between them. CDR1 SGHRS and CDR2 YFSETQ come from the germline V gene. This CDR3 spans 15 amino acids. CDR3 in amino acids: CASSLAGTFNQPQHF. The CDR3 DNA reads as TGCGCCAGCAGCTTGGCGGGGACGTTCAATCAGCCCCAGCATTTT. The full variable domain, with the rest looked up from reference TRBV5-1 and TRBJ1-5, is KAGVTQTPRYLIKTRGQQVTLSCSPISGHRSVSWYQQTPGQGLQFLFEYFSETQRNKGNFPGRFSGRQFSNSRSEMNVSTLELGDSALYLCASSLAGTFNQPQHFGDGTRLSIL.

In this sample, this clonotype turned up many times. The chain couples TRBV28 to TRBJ2-1, with unresolved D. This CDR3 spans 14 amino acids. Germline assignment: CDR1 MDHEN and CDR2 SYDVKM. With 5 bases removed from V and 0 bases from J, the gap between germline ends came to 8 bases. CDR3 loop: CASSTPSSYNEQFF. The CDR3, as DNA: TGTGCCAGCAGTACACCTAGCTCCTACAATGAGCAGTTCTTC. The whole variable domain, remainder taken from reference TRBV28 and TRBJ2-1, is DVKVTQSSRYLVKRTGEKVFLECVQDMDHENMFWYRQDPGLGLRLIYFSYDVKMKEKGDIPEGYSVSREKKERFSLILESASTNQTSMYLCASSTPSSYNEQFFGPGTRLTVL.

This clonotype was picked up many times. The V call is TRBV11-2, the J call TRBJ2-5; 8 nucleotides align to TRBD2. The CDR3 totals 17 residues. Germline trimming cut 5 bases from V and 3 bases from J; bases unmatched to any gene: 14. Germline V gene lookup returns CDR1 SGHAT and CDR2 FQNNGV. In DNA form, the CDR3 reads TGTGCCAGCAGCACGGGGGGTGCGGGAGGCCCTGAAGAGACCCAGTACTTC. As protein: CASSTGGAGGPEETQYF.

The DNA of the CDR3 is TGCGCCAGCAGTGGGAGCACGGGCGGCTCCTACAATGAGCAGTTCTTC. This sequence encodes CASSGSTGGSYNEQFF. The gene calls are TRBV10-1 and TRBJ2-1; no firm D call. The CDR3 contains 16 residues. Trimming took off 4 bases at V and 0 bases at J, with 13 bases between the two ends. Germline values: CDR1 WNHNN, CDR2 SYGVQD (reference sequence).

Notes on this clonotype: This could be a read error, since a much larger clone is one nucleotide away. The V and J genes are TRBV30 and TRBJ1-1; no reliable D call. CDR1 GTSNPN and CDR2 SVGIG come from the germline V gene (reference sequence). The CDR3 loop spans 14 amino acids. The CDR3 sequence: CVWSVLERNTEAFF. CDR3 nucleotide sequence: TGTGTCTGGAGTGTGCTGGAGCGGAACACTGAAGCTTTCTTT.

This clonotype was seen only a few times. The CDR3 here is CAIGTPRGELFF. DNA of the CDR3: TGTGCCATCGGGACACCTCGAGGGGAGCTGTTTTTT. The rearrangement links TRBV10-3 to TRBJ2-2; D is perhaps TRBD1 (6 bases). The CDR3 length is 12 residues. Germline V gives CDR1 ENHRY, CDR2 SYGVKD. V lost 8 bases, J lost 8 bases, and 12 bases lay in between.

Ten or more counts support this clonotype. V is TRBV5-5 and J is TRBJ2-1; D call uncertain. CDR1 SGHKS and CDR2 YYEKEE come from the germline V gene (reference sequence). Trimming took off 1 base at V and 6 bases at J, with 11 bases between the two ends. This CDR3 comprises 14 residues. CDR3 nucleotides: TGTGCCAGCAGCTTGAACGCAGGCCCCAATGAGCAGTTCTTC. It codes for CASSLNAGPNEQFF.

As concerns this clonotype: At one of its ends the junction is not consistent with the germline gene, which may arise from a read error. This chain connects TRBV6-2 or TRBV6-3 to TRBJ2-2, with 8 positions matching TRBD2. This CDR3 is built from 12 residues. Germline V CDR1 and CDR2: MNHEY, SVGEGT. CDR3 sequence: CAGSSAGGVLFF. The CDR3 DNA follows: TGTGCCGGCAGTAGCGCCGGGGGGGTGCTGTTTTTT.

This clonotype was recorded at least ten times. V gene TRBV20-1 combines with J gene TRBJ2-2, with TRBD1 identical over 8 bases. The CDR3 spans 16 residues. The V segment lost 5 bases and the J segment 1 base; nucleotides outside the gene matches: 9. Germline V CDR1 and CDR2: DFQATT, SNEGSKA (reference sequence). Here the CDR3 reads CSAPLTGTGNTGELFF. The CDR3 coding sequence is TGCAGTGCTCCCCTTACCGGGACAGGGAACACCGGGGAGCTGTTTTTT.